The TCR beta chain under discussion was sequenced for a study of T cell changes during pregnancy in multiple sclerosis. Libraries were prepared by immunoSEQ multiplex PCR; TCRdb keeps only in-frame clonotypes and omits some of them. The table lists roughly 42,000 clones, 88% of them singletons, with more than 0.95% in the top ten. J lost 6 bases, V lost 2 bases, and 18 bases had no gene match. CDR3 size: 19 residues. Per germline, CDR1 SGHTA and CDR2 FQGTGA. Here the sequenced sample was CD4+ T cells from peripheral blood mononuclear cells, taken in the second trimester of pregnancy. The rearrangement joins TRBV7-3 to TRBJ2-3; the match to TRBD2 covers 9 bases. This clonotype was sampled from a female donor with multiple sclerosis, enrolled in a pregnancy study. Here the CDR3 reads CASSLFGRGGRENPDTQYF. The CDR3 coding sequence is TGTGCCAGCAGCTTATTCGGGCGAGGCGGGAGGGAAAATCCGGATACGCAGTATTTT.